Given below is one TCR beta chain in context. This entry belongs to a study of blood T cell repertoires in COVID-19. Whole-study context: Italy, Spain and the United States were the sources of the convalescent and acute COVID-19 samples. T cells, B-cell-depleted T cells, or PBMCs supplied cDNA or gDNA.

Original processing methods: Reference gene primer amplification gave nucleated cell count estimates. The table came from immunoSEQ multiplex PCR; TCRdb's copy has only in-frame clones and leaves some out. V and J calls and clone size are copied from that table; D and trimming were computed from the DNA. The table includes approximately 170,000 clones, around four fifths detected once. Germline CDR1 is SQVTM and CDR2 is ANQGSEA. Deletions cut 7 bases from V and 1 base from J, with 13 bases between. This CDR3 is 13 amino acids long. The sequenced sample was peripheral blood. The receptor's source is a woman older than 75 with acute or convalescent COVID-19. The chain recombines TRBV29-1 with TRBJ1-1; possible D gene TRBD1, 6 bases. The CDR3 bases are TGCAGCGCCCGTGTGACAGGGAACACTGAAGCTTTCTTT. Protein product: CSARVTGNTEAFF.